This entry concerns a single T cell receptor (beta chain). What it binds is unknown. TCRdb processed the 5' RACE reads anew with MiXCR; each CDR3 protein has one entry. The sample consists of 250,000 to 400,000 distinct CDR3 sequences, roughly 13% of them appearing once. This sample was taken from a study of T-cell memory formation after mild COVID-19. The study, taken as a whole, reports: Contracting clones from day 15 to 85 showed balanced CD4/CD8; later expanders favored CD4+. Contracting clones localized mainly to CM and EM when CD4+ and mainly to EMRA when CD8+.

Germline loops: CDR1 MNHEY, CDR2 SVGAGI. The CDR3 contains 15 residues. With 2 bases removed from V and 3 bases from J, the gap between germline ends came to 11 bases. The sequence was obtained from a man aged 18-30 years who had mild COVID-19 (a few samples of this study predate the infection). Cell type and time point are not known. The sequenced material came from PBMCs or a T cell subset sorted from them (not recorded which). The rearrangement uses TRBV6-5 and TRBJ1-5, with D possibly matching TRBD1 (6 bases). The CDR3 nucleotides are TGTGCCAGCAGTTACGGTGGGGGACACAATCAGCCCCAGCATTTT. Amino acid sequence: CASSYGGGHNQPQHF.